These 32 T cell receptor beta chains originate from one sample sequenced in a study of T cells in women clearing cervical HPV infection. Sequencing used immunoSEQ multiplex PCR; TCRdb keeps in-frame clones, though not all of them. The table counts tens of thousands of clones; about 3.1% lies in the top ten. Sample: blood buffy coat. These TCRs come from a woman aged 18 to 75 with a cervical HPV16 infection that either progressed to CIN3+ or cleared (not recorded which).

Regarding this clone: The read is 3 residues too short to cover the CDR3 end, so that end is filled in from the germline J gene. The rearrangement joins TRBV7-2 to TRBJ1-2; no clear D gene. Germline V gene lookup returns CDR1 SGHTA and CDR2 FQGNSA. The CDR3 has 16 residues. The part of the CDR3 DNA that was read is TGTGCAAGTCGCTTAGCGGCTCATTTCGAATTCTATGGC. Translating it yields CASRLAAHFEFYG. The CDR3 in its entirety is CASRLAAHFEFYGYTF. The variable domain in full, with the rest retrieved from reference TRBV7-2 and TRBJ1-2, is GAGVSQSPSNKVTEKGKDVELRCDPISGHTALYWYRQSLGQGLEFLIYFQGNSAPDKSGLPSDRFSAERTGGSVSTLTIQRTQQEDSAVYLCASRLAAHFEFYGYTFGSGTRLTVV.

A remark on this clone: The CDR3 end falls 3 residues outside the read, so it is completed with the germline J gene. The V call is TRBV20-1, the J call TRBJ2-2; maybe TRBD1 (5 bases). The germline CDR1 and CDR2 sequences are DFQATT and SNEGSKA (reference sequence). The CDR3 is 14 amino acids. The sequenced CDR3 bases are TGCAGTGCTAGACCGACAGCCTCAAATTCACCG. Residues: CSARPTASNSP. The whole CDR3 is CSARPTASNSPLFF.

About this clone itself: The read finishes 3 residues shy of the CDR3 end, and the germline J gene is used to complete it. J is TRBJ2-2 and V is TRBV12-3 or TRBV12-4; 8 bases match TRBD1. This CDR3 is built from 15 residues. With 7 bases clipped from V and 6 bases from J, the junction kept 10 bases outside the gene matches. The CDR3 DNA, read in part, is TGTGCCAGCAAACCCGGGACAGGATTATCCGGGGAG. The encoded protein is CASKPGTGLSGE. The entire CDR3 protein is CASKPGTGLSGELFF.

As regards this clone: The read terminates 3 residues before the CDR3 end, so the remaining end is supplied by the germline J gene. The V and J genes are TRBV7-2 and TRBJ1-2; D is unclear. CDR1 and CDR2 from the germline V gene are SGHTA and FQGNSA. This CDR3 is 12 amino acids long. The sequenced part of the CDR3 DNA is TGTGCCAGCAGCTTATACACAGATACC. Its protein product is CASSLYTDT. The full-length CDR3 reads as CASSLYTDTYTF.

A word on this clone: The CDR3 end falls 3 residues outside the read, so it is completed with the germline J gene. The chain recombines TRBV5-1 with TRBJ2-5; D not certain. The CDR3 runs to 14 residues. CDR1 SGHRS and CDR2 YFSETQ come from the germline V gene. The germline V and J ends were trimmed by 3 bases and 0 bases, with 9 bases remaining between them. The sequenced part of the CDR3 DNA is TGCGCCAGCAGCTCGCACAGACACCAAGAGACC. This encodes CASSSHRHQET. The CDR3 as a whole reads CASSSHRHQETQYF.

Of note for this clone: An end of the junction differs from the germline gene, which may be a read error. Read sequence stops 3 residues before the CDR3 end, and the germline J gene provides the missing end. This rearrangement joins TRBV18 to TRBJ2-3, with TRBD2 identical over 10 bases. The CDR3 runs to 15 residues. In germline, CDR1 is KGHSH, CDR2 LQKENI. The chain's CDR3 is CASPPLAGRTDTQYF. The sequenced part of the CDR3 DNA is TGTGCCAGCCCACCACTAGCGGGGAGGACAGATACG. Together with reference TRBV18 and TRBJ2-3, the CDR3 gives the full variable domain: NAGVMQNPRHLVRRRGQEARLRCSPMKGHSHVYWYRQLPEEGLKFMVYLQKENIIDESGMPKERFSAEFPKEGPSILRIQQVVRGDSAAYFCASPPLAGRTDTQYFGPGTRLTVL.

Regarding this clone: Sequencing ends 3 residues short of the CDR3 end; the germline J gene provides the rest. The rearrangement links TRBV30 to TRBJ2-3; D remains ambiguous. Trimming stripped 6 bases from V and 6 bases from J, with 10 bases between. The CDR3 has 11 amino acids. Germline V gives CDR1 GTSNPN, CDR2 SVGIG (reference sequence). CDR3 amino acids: CACRVADTQYF. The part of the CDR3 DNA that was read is TGTGCCTGTCGCGTCGCGGATACG.

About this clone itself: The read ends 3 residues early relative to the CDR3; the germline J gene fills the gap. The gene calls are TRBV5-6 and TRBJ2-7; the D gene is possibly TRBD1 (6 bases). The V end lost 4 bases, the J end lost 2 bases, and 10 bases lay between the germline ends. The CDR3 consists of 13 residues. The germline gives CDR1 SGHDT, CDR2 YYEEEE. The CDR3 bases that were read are TGTGCCAGCAGCAAGACAGGCGCCTACGAG. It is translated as CASSKTGAYE. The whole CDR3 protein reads CASSKTGAYEQYF.

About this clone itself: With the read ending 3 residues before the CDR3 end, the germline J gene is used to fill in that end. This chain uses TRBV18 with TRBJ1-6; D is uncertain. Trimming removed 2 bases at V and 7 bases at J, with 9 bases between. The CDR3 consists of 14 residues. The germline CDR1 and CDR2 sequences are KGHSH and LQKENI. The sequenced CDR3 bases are TGTGCCAGCTCACCAGGAGGCGGAAATTCACCC. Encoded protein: CASSPGGGNSP. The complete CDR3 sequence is CASSPGGGNSPLHF.

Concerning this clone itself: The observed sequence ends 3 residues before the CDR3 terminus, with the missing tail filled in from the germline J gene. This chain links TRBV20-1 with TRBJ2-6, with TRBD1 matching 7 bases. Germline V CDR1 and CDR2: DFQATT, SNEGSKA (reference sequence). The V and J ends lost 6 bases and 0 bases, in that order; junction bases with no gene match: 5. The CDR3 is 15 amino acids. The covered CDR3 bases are TGCAGTGCAGGGGACAGCCACTCTGGGGCCAACGTC. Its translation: CSAGDSHSGANV. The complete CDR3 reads CSAGDSHSGANVLTF.

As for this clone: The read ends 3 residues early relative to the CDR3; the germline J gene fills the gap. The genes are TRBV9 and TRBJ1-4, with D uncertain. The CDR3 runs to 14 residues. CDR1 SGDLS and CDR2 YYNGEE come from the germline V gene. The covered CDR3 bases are TGTGCCAGCAGCCCTACGTCGATTACCGTCAAA. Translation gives CASSPTSITVK. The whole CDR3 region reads CASSPTSITVKLFF.

The CDR3 loop is CASGLLGQGGGYTF. Partial CDR3 DNA: TGCGCCAGCGGCCTCTTAGGACAGGGGGGTGGC. The chain joins TRBV5-1 to TRBJ1-2; 10 positions agree with TRBD1. The read terminates 3 residues before the CDR3 end, so the remaining end is supplied by the germline J gene. V was pared by 7 bases and J by 7 bases, with 10 bases of the junction left unmatched. CDR3 size: 14 residues. Germline V gene data show CDR1 as SGHRS and CDR2 as YFSETQ.

Partial CDR3 DNA: TGCAGTGCGGCAGGCCACTCAGCTGAA. Encoded protein: CSAAGHSAE. The whole CDR3 region reads CSAAGHSAEAFF. The V and J genes are TRBV20-1 and TRBJ1-1; D remains unclear. The CDR3 extends 3 residues past the end of the read, so its final part is completed from the germline J gene. The CDR3 has 12 amino acids. Per germline, CDR1 DFQATT and CDR2 SNEGSKA (reference sequence). V lost 6 bases and J 6 bases, leaving 14 bases between the germline ends.

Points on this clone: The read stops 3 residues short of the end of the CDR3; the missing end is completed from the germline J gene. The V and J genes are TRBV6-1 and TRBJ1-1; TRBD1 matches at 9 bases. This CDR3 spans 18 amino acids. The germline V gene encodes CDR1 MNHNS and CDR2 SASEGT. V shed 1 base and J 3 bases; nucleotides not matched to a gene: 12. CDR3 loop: CASSEGLPGQGVDTEAFF. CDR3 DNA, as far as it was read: TGTGCCAGCAGTGAAGGGCTCCCGGGACAGGGAGTCGACACTGAA.

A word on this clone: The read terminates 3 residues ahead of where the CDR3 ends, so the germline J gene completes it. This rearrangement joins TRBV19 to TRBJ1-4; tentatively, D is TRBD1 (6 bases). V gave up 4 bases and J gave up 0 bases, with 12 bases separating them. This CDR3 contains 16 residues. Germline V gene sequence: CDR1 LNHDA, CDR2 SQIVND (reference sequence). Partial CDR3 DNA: TGTGCCAGTAGTACACAAGGGGGGGCAACTAATGAAAAA. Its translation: CASSTQGGATNEK. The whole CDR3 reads CASSTQGGATNEKLFF.

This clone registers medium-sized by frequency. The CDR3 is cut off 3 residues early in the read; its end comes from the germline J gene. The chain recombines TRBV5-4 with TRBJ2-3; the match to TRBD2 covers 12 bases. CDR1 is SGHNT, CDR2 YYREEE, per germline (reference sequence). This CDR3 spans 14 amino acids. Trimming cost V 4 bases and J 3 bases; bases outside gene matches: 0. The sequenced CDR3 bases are TGTGCCAGCAGCGGGACTAGCGGGACAGATACG. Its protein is CASSGTSGTDT. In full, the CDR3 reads CASSGTSGTDTQYF.

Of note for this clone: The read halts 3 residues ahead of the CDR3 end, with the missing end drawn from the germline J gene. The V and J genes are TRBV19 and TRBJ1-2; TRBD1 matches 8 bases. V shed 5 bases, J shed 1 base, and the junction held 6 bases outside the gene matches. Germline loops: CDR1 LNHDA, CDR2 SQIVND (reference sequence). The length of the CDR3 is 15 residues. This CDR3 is CASSSGTGLNYGYTF. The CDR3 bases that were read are TGTGCCAGTAGTTCCGGGACAGGCCTTAACTATGGC.

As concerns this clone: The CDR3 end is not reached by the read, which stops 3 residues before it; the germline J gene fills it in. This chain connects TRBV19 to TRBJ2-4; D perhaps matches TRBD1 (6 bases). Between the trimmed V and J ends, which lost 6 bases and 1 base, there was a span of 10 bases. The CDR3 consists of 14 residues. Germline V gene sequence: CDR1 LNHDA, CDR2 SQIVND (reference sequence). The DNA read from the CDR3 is TGTGCCAGTAGCTCCGACAGGGCCAAAAACATT. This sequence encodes CASSSDRAKNI. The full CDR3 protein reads CASSSDRAKNIQYF.

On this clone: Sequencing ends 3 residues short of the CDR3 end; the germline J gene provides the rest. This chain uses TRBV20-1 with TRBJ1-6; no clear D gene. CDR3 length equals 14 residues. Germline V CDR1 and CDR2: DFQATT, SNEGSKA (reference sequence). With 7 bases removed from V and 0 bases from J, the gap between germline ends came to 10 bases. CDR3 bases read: TGCAGTGTTCGCGGGAGCTCCTATAATTCACCC. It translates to CSVRGSSYNSP. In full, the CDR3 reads CSVRGSSYNSPLHF.

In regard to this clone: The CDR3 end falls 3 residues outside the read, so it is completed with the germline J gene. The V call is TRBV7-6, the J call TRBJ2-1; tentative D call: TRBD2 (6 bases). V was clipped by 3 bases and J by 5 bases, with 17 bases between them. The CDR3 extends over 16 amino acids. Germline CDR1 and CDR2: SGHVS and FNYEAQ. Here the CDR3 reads CASSFRTRGIDNEQFF. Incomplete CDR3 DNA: TGTGCCAGCAGCTTTCGGACCCGCGGGATTGACAATGAG.

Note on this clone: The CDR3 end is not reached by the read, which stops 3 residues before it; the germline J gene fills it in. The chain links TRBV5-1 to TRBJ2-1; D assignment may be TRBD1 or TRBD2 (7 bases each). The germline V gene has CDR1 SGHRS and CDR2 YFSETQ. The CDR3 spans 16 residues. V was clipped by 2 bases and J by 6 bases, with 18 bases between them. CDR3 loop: CASSFSTGRGRNEQFF. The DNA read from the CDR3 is TGCGCCAGCAGCTTTTCGACAGGGAGGGGCCGCAATGAG.

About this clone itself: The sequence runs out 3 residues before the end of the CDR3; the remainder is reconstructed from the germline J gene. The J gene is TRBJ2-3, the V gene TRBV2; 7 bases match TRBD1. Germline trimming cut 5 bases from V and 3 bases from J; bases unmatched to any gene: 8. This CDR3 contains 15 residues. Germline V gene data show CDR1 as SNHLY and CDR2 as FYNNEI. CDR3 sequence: CASSLQGVRTDTQYF. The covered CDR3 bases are TGTGCCAGCAGTCTCCAGGGGGTGAGGACAGATACG.

The DNA read from the CDR3 is TGCAGTGCTCAGGGTTCAATGAGGTACGGGGCCAACGTC. This codes for CSAQGSMRYGANV. The full CDR3 protein reads CSAQGSMRYGANVLTF. This chain connects TRBV20-1 to TRBJ2-6; TRBD1 is a possible D gene (5 bases). The read falls 3 residues short of the CDR3 end, and the missing part is taken from the germline J gene. The germline V gene encodes CDR1 DFQATT and CDR2 SNEGSKA (reference sequence). The length of the CDR3 is 16 residues. V lost 5 bases to trimming and J lost 4 bases, with 18 bases between them.

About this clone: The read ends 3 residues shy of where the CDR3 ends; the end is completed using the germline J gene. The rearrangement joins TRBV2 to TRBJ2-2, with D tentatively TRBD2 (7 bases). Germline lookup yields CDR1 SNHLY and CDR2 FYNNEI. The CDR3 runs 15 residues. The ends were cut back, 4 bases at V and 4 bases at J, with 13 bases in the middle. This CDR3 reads CASSGGGGITGELFF. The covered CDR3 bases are TGTGCCAGCAGTGGTGGGGGGGGCATCACCGGGGAG.

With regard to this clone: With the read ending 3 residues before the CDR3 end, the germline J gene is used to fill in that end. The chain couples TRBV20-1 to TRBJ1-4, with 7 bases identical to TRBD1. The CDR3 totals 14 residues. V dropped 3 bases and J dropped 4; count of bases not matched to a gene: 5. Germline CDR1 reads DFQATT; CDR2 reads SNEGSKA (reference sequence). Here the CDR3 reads CSARQGGLNEKLFF. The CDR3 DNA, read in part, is TGCAGTGCTAGGCAGGGGGGCCTTAATGAAAAA.

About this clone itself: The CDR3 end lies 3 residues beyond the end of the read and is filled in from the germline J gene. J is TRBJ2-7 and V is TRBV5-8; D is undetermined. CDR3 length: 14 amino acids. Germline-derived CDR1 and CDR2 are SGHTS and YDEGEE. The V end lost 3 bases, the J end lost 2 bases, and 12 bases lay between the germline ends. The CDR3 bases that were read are TGTGCCAGCAGCTGGTCGGGTCCAACCTACGAG. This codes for CASSWSGPTYE. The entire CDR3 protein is CASSWSGPTYEQYF.

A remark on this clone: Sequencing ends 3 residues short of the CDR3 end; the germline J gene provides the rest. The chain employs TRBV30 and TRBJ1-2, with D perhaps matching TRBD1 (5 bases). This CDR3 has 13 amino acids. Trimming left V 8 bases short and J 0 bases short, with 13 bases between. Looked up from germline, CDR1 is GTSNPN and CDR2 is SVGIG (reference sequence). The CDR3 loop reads CAKRGRANYGYTF. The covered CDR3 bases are TGTGCCAAAAGGGGCAGAGCTAACTATGGC. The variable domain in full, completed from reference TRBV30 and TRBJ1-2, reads SQTIHQWPATLVQPVGSPLSLECTVEGTSNPNLYWYRQAAGRGLQLLFYSVGIGQISSEVPQNLSASRPQDRQFILSSKKLLLSDSGFYLCAKRGRANYGYTFGSGTRLTVV.

Incomplete CDR3 DNA: TGTGCCAGCAGCCCGGGACAGGTCCTAGATGGC. It codes for CASSPGQVLDG. The CDR3 in its entirety is CASSPGQVLDGYTF. V gene TRBV5-4 combines with J gene TRBJ1-2, with 8 bases fitting TRBD1. The read terminates 3 residues ahead of where the CDR3 ends, so the germline J gene completes it. V lost 4 bases and J lost 6; bases outside the gene matches: 8. The CDR3 sequence is 14 residues long. CDR1 and CDR2 (germline): SGHNT, YYREEE (reference sequence).

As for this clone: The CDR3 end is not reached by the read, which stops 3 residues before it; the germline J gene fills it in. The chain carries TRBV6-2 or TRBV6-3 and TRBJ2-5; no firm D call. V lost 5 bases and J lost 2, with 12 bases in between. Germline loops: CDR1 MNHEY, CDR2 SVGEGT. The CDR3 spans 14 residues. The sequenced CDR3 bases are TGTGCCAGCAGTCCGCGACATCTTCAAGAGACC. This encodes CASSPRHLQET. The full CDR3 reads CASSPRHLQETQYF.

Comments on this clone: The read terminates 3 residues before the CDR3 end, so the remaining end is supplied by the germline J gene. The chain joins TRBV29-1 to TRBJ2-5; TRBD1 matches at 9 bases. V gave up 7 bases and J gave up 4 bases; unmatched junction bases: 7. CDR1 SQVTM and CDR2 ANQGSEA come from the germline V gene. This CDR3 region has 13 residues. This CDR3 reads CSADRGLPETQYF. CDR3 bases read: TGCAGCGCCGACAGGGGGTTGCCAGAGACC.

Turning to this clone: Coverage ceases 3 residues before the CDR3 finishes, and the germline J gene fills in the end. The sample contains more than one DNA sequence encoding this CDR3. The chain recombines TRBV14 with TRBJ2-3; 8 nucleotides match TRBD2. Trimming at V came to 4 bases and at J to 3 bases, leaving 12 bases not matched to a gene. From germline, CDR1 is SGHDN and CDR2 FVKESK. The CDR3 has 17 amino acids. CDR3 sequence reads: CASSPPRRGGWTDTQYF. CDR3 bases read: TGTGCCAGCAGCCCCCCCCGTCGGGGGGGGTGGACAGATACG.

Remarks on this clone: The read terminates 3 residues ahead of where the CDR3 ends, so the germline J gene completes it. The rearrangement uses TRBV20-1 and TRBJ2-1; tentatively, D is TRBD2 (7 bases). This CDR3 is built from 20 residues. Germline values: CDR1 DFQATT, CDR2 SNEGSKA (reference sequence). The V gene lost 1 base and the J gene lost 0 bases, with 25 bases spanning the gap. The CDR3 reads CSARVLPGGKRWSSYNEQFF. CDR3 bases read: TGCAGTGCTAGAGTCCTTCCGGGGGGCAAACGATGGAGCTCCTACAATGAG.